This T cell receptor (beta chain) was retrieved from a study of tumor-infiltrating lymphocytes in localized non-small cell lung cancer. The CDR3 sequence is 14 residues long. The ends were cut back, 3 bases at V and 2 bases at J, with 10 bases in the middle. Germline values: CDR1 MDHEN, CDR2 SYDVKM. The data were produced by immunoSEQ multiplex PCR, yet TCRdb's version contains in-frame clones alone and is incomplete. This sample has about 3,100 clones, with 60% to 70% found just once. This clonotype originated in a human donor with non-small cell lung cancer. The rearrangement links TRBV28 to TRBJ1-1; TRBD1 is a possible D gene (6 bases). The specimen was uninvolved lung tissue not adjacent to the tumor. Here the CDR3 DNA reads TGTGCCAGCAGTTTTTTACAGGGAAACACTGAAGCTTTCTTT. Translating gives CASSFLQGNTEAFF.